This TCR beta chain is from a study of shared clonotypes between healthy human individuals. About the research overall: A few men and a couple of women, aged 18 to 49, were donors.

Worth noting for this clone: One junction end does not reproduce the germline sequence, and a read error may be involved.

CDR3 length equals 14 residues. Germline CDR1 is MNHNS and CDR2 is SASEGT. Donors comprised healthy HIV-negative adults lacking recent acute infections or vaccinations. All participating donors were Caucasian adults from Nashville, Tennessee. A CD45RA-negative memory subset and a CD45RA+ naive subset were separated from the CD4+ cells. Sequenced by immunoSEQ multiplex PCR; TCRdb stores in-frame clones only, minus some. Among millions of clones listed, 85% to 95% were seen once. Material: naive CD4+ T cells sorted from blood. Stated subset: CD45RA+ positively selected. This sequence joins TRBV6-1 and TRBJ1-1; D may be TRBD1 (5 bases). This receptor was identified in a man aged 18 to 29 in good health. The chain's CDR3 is CVSSDRNMNTEAFF. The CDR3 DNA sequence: TGTGTCAGCTCAGACAGAAATATGAACACTGAAGCTTTCTTT.